These T cell receptor beta chains were read from a single sample in a study of blood T cell repertoires in COVID-19. Data came from immunoSEQ multiplex PCR; TCRdb stores just in-frame clones and leaves some out. This table holds around 60,000 clones, nearly 90% found once. Specimen: peripheral blood. These receptors originate from a man between 60 and 70 years old with active COVID-19. Both conserved end residues are part of each CDR3. The order of the fields is D gene, J gene, V gene, clone size, CDR3 DNA, CDR3 protein. The D gene is left open where the match is weak. The size of a clone is reported for some rows only, either as once, few or many, or as a class for expanded clones.

d_call: .; j_call: TRBJ2-5; v_call: TRBV9; clone_size: .; cdr3_nt: TGTGCCAGCAGCGTCACAGGAGTCCAAGAGACCCAGTACTTC; cdr3_aa: CASSVTGVQETQYF
d_call: TRBD1; j_call: TRBJ2-1; v_call: TRBV5-5; clone_size: .; cdr3_nt: TGTGCCAGCAGCTTTGGACAGGTGCCAAGCTCCTACAATGAGCAGTTCTTC; cdr3_aa: CASSFGQVPSSYNEQFF
d_call: .; j_call: TRBJ1-3; v_call: TRBV6-5; clone_size: .; cdr3_nt: TGTGCCAGCAGAAGGCCAGGTGGAAACACCATATATTTT; cdr3_aa: CASRRPGGNTIYF
d_call: .; j_call: TRBJ2-7; v_call: TRBV6-1; clone_size: once; cdr3_nt: TGTGCCAGCAGTGAAGCGCTGAAACTGACAAGGTGGACATGGGAGCAGTACTTC; cdr3_aa: CASSEALKLTRWTWEQYF
d_call: .; j_call: TRBJ2-1; v_call: TRBV3-1/TRBV3-2; clone_size: .; cdr3_nt: TGTGCCAGCAGCCCGCCCACTAGCAATGAGCAGTTCTTC; cdr3_aa: CASSPPTSNEQFF
d_call: .; j_call: TRBJ2-3; v_call: TRBV19; clone_size: .; cdr3_nt: TGTGCCAGTAGCACAACGATAACAGATACGCAGTATTTT; cdr3_aa: CASSTTITDTQYF
d_call: TRBD1; j_call: TRBJ2-7; v_call: TRBV7-3; clone_size: .; cdr3_nt: TGTGCCAGCAGCCGTGACAGGGTCGGGGAGCAGTACTTC; cdr3_aa: CASSRDRVGEQYF
d_call: .; j_call: TRBJ2-1; v_call: TRBV29-1; clone_size: once; cdr3_nt: TGCAGCGTCAAACTACGATCAGCCTACAATGAGCAGTTCTTC; cdr3_aa: CSVKLRSAYNEQFF
d_call: .; j_call: TRBJ2-5; v_call: TRBV6-6; clone_size: .; cdr3_nt: TGTGCCAGCAGCCGGGGTCAGGTCCGGGAGACCCAGTACTTC; cdr3_aa: CASSRGQVRETQYF
d_call: TRBD1; j_call: TRBJ1-2; v_call: TRBV18; clone_size: .; cdr3_nt: TGTGCCAGCTCTGACGCACATAGGACAGGGGACAGAGGCTACACCTTC; cdr3_aa: CASSDAHRTGDRGYTF
d_call: TRBD1; j_call: TRBJ1-2; v_call: TRBV7-2; clone_size: .; cdr3_nt: TGTGCCAGCAGCTTAGTTGCAGGGGGCGTCTATGGCTACACCTTC; cdr3_aa: CASSLVAGGVYGYTF
d_call: TRBD2; j_call: TRBJ2-3; v_call: TRBV7-2; clone_size: .; cdr3_nt: TGTGCCAGCAGCTTATCTTGGCGGACTAGCGGGAGGGCGGATACGCAGTATTTT; cdr3_aa: CASSLSWRTSGRADTQYF
d_call: TRBD2; j_call: TRBJ2-4; v_call: TRBV7-2; clone_size: .; cdr3_nt: TGTGCCAGCAGCTTAGTCTCTAGACTAGCTGGGGCCAAAAACATTCAGTACTTC; cdr3_aa: CASSLVSRLAGAKNIQYF
d_call: TRBD1; j_call: TRBJ1-4; v_call: TRBV28; clone_size: .; cdr3_nt: TGTGCCAGCAGGACGGGACAGGGGGATAATGAAAAACTGTTTTTT; cdr3_aa: CASRTGQGDNEKLFF
d_call: .; j_call: TRBJ1-2; v_call: TRBV14; clone_size: .; cdr3_nt: TGTGCCAGCAGCCAAGATCGCAGGAACTATGGCTACACCTTC; cdr3_aa: CASSQDRRNYGYTF
d_call: .; j_call: TRBJ2-1; v_call: TRBV5-4; clone_size: .; cdr3_nt: TGTGCCAGCAGCGAGGACTTAGGGGGAAACAATGAGCAGTTCTTC; cdr3_aa: CASSEDLGGNNEQFF
d_call: TRBD1; j_call: TRBJ2-3; v_call: TRBV7-6; clone_size: once; cdr3_nt: TGTGCCAGTCGGGACAGCGCCACAGATACGCAGTATTTT; cdr3_aa: CASRDSATDTQYF
d_call: .; j_call: TRBJ2-7; v_call: TRBV20-1; clone_size: .; cdr3_nt: TGCAGTGTACCCCGCGCCTACGAGCAGTACTTC; cdr3_aa: CSVPRAYEQYF
d_call: TRBD1; j_call: TRBJ1-2; v_call: TRBV18; clone_size: .; cdr3_nt: TGTGCCAGCTCACCACCCGAGGGGGCCTGGTATGGCTACACCTTC; cdr3_aa: CASSPPEGAWYGYTF
d_call: .; j_call: TRBJ2-7; v_call: TRBV6-5; clone_size: .; cdr3_nt: TGTGCCAGCAGGGATGGGGGGATTGTCGACGAGCAGTACTTC; cdr3_aa: CASRDGGIVDEQYF
d_call: TRBD2; j_call: TRBJ2-1; v_call: TRBV19; clone_size: .; cdr3_nt: TGTGCCAGTAGTCTAACCCTTGGGACTAGCGGGAGGGAAAATGAGCAGTTCTTC; cdr3_aa: CASSLTLGTSGRENEQFF
d_call: .; j_call: TRBJ1-4; v_call: TRBV18; clone_size: .; cdr3_nt: TGTGCCAGCTCACCACCGGGGGGAAGTGAAAAACTGTTTTTT; cdr3_aa: CASSPPGGSEKLFF
d_call: TRBD1; j_call: TRBJ2-4; v_call: TRBV9; clone_size: .; cdr3_nt: TGTGCCAGCAGCCCTCAGGGCAGGGGGTTGGCCAAAAACATTCAGTACTTC; cdr3_aa: CASSPQGRGLAKNIQYF